The subject of this entry is one T cell receptor beta chain. What it recognizes is unknown. Germline loops: CDR1 LNHDA, CDR2 SQIVND (reference sequence). The CDR3 covers 14 residues. V shed 6 bases and J shed 2 bases, with 12 bases lying between them. The data were produced by immunoSEQ multiplex PCR, yet TCRdb's version contains in-frame clones alone and is incomplete. The sample comprises under 300,000 clones, more than 85% of which are singletons, and roughly 0.5% rests with the top ten. The entry originates in a study of T cell responses to AZD1222 COVID-19 vaccine. Broader study findings: Reportedly, nearly half of unique spike TCRs recognized epitopes outside B.1.351/B.1.1.7 mutations. Vaccination with two AZD1222 doses was followed by a rise in Spike-specific TCR breadth and depth.

The specimen was peripheral blood, collected on day 0 of AZD1222 vaccination. The TCR originated in an adult in good health. V and J are TRBV19 and TRBJ2-3; D is uncertain. The chain's CDR3 is CASSISRYTDTQYF. The CDR3 DNA is TGTGCCAGTAGCATCTCGAGATACACAGATACGCAGTATTTT.